This TCR beta chain was recorded in a study of identical twins. Study results and caveats: Out-of-frame alpha sequences shared by twins were enriched for low generation probability. Whereas memory repertoires showed no such difference, abundant cord blood beta clonotypes carried fewer insertions.

Only healthy Caucasians were enrolled as donors. The V gene lost 3 bases and the J gene lost 0 bases, with 14 bases spanning the gap. This CDR3 spans 16 amino acids. Germline V gene data show CDR1 as SNHLY and CDR2 as FYNNEI. To note about this clonotype: Its antigen is not known.

Through template switching, a universal primer site was introduced, and the cDNA contained unique molecular identifiers. TCRdb ran MiXCR on the 5' RACE reads and lists one entry per CDR3 protein. Altogether about 530,000 distinct CDR3 sequences are present, about 22% being singletons, with the ten largest covering 0.45% to 0.5%. These records were also assigned to another study, of yellow fever vaccine responses in identical twins.

The sequence was obtained from a young woman in good health. V is TRBV2 and J is TRBJ1-2; D gene ambiguous. The sample consisted of CD4+ T cells sorted from blood. The CDR3 loop reads CASSDGRWSTNYGYTF. Here the CDR3 DNA reads TGTGCCAGCAGTGATGGGCGCTGGTCTACTAACTATGGCTACACCTTC.